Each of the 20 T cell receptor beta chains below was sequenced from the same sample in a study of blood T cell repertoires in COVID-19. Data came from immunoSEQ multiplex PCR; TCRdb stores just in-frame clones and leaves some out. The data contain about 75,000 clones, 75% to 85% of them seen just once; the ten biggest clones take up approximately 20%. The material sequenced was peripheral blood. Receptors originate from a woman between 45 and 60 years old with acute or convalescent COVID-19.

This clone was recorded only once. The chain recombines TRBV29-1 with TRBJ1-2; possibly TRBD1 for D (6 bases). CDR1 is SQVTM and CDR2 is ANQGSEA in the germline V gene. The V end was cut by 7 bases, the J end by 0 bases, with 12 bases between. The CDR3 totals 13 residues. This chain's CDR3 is CSARTEANYGYTF. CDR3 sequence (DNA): TGCAGCGCACGGACAGAGGCTAACTATGGCTACACCTTC.

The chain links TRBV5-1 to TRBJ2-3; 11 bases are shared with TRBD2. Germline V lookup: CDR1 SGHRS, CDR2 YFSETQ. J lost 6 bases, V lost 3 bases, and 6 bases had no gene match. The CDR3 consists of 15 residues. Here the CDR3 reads CASSSPRTSGDTQYF. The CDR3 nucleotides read TGCGCCAGCAGCTCTCCCCGGACTAGCGGGGATACGCAGTATTTT.

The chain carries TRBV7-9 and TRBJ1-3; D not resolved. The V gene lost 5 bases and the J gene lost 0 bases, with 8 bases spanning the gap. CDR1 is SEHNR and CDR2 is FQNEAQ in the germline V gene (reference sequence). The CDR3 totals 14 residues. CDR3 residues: CASSTESSGNTIYF. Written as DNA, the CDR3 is TGTGCCAGCAGCACGGAGAGCTCTGGAAACACCATATATTTT.

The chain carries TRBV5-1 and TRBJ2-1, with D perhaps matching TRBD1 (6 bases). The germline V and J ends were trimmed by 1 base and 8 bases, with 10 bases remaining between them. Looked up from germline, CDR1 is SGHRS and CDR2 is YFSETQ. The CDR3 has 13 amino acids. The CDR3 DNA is TGCGCCAGCAGCTTGAGCCAGGGGCATGAGCAGTTCTTC. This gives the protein CASSLSQGHEQFF.

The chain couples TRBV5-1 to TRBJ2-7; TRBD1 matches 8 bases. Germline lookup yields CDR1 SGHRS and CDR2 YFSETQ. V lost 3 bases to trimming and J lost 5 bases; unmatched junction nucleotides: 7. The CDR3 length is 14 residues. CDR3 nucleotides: TGCGCCAGCAGCTACGGACAGGGAGCAAACGAGCAGTACTTC. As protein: CASSYGQGANEQYF. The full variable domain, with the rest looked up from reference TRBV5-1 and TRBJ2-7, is KAGVTQTPRYLIKTRGQQVTLSCSPISGHRSVSWYQQTPGQGLQFLFEYFSETQRNKGNFPGRFSGRQFSNSRSEMNVSTLELGDSALYLCASSYGQGANEQYFGPGTRLTVT.

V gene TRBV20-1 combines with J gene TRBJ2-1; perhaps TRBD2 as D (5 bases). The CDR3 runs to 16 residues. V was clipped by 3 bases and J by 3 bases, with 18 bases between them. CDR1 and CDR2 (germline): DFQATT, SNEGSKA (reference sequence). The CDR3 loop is CSASKPTGVGYNEQFF. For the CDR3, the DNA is TGCAGTGCTAGTAAGCCAACCGGGGTAGGCTACAATGAGCAGTTCTTC.

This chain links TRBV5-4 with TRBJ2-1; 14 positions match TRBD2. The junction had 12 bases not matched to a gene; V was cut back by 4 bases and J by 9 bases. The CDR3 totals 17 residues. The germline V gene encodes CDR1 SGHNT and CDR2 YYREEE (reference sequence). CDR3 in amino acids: CASSAATSGRDMAEQFF. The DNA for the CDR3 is TGTGCCAGCAGCGCCGCGACTAGCGGGAGGGATATGGCTGAGCAGTTCTTC.

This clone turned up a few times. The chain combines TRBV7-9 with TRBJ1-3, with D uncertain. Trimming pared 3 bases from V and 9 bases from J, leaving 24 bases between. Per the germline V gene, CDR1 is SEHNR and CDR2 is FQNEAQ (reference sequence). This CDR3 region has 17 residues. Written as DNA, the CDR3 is TGTGCCAGCAGCTTTTCCGCTGGGCATGGTCTTTTTTCCACCATATATTTT. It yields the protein CASSFSAGHGLFSTIYF.

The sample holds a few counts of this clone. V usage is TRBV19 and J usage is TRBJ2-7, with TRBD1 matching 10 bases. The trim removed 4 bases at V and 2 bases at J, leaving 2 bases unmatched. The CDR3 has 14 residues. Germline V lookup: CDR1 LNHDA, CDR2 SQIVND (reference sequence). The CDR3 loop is CASSTGQGAYEQYF. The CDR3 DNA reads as TGTGCCAGTAGTACCGGACAGGGGGCCTACGAGCAGTACTTC.

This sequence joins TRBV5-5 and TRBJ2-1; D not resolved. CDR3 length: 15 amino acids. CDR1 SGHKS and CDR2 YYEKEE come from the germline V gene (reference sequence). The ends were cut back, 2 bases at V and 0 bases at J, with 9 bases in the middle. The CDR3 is CASSLDPSSYNEQFF. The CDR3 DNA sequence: TGTGCCAGCAGCTTAGACCCTAGCTCCTACAATGAGCAGTTCTTC. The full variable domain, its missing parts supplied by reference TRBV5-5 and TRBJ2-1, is DAGVTQSPTHLIKTRGQQVTLRCSPISGHKSVSWYQQVLGQGPQFIFQYYEKEERGRGNFPDRFSARQFPNYSSELNVNALLLGDSALYLCASSLDPSSYNEQFFGPGTRLTVL.

As DNA, the CDR3 is TGTGCCAGCAGCCAAGAGAGGGGACAGCTTTTATCATGTGGCTACACCTTC. Translation gives CASSQERGQLLSCGYTF. The chain combines TRBV7-3 with TRBJ1-2, with 7 bases aligning to TRBD1. The germline CDR1 and CDR2 sequences are SGHTA and FQGTGA. Unmatched junction bases numbered 19, after V lost 5 bases and J lost 7 bases. This CDR3 contains 17 residues. Variable domain in full (rest from reference TRBV7-3 and TRBJ1-2): GAGVSQTPSNKVTEKGKYVELRCDPISGHTALYWYRQSLGQGPEFLIYFQGTGAADDSGLPNDRFFAVRPEGSVSTLKIQRTERGDSAVYLCASSQERGQLLSCGYTFGSGTRLTVV.

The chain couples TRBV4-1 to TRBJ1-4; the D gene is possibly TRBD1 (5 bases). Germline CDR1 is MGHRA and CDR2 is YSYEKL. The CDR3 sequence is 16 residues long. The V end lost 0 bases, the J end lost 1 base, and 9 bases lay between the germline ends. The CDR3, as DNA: TGCGCCAGCAGCCAAGAAGGGGCCCGAACTAATGAAAAACTGTTTTTT. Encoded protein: CASSQEGARTNEKLFF.

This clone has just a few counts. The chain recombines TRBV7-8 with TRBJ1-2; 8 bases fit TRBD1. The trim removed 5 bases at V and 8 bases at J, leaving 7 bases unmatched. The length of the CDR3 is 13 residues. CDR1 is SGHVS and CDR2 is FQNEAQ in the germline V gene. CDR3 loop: CASSPQGAEGYTF. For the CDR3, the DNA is TGTGCCAGCAGCCCCCAGGGGGCGGAAGGCTACACCTTC.

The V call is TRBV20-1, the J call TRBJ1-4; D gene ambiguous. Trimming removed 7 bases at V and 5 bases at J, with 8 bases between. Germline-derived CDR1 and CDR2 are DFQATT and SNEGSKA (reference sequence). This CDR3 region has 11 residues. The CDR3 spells CSGQGNEKLFF. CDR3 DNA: TGCAGTGGACAAGGAAATGAAAAACTGTTTTTT.

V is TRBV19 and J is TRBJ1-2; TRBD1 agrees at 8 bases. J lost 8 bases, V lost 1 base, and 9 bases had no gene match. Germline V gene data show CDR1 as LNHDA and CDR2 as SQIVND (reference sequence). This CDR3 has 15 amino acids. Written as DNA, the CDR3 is TGTGCCAGTAGTATAGGGGACAGGCGCGCGGGAGGCTACACCTTC. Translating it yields CASSIGDRRAGGYTF.

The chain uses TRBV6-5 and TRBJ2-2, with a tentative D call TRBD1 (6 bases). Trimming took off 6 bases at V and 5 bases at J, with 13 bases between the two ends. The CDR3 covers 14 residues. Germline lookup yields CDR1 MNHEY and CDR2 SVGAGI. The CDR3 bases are TGTGCCAGCAGCCGGGACACAACGACCGGGGAGCTGTTTTTT. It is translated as CASSRDTTTGELFF.

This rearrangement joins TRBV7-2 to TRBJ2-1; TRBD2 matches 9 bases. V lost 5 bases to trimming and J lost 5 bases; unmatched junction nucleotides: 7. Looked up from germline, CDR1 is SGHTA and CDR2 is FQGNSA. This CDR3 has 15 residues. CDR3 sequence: CASSVGTSRNNEQFF. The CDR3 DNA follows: TGTGCCAGCAGCGTCGGGACTAGCAGAAACAATGAGCAGTTCTTC.

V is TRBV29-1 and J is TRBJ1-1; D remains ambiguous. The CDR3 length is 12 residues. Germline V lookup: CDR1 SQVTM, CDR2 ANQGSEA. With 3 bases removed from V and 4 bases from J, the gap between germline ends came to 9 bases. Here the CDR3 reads CSVDGFGTEAFF. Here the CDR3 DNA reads TGCAGCGTTGACGGGTTTGGCACTGAAGCTTTCTTT.

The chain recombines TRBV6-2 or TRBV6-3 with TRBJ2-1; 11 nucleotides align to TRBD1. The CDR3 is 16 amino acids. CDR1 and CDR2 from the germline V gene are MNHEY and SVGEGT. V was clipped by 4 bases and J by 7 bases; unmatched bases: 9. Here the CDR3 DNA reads TGTGCCAGCAGTTCGAACCGGGACAGGGGGTGGAATGAGCAGTTCTTC. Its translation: CASSSNRDRGWNEQFF.

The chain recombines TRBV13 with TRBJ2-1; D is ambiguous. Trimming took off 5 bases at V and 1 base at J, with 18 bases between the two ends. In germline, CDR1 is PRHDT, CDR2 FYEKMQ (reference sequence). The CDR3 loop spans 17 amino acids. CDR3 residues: CASSLRLAATSYNEQFF. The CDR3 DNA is TGTGCCAGCAGCCTTAGACTGGCGGCCACTTCCTACAATGAGCAGTTCTTC.